Following are 11 T cell receptor beta chains from one sample sequenced in a study of cytomegalovirus exposure and HLA in healthy donors. Use of 60 Vbeta and 13 Jbeta primers characterized the PCR. Here immunoSEQ multiplex PCR was the method, and the copy in TCRdb shows in-frame clones only, minus some. The sample holds 150,000 to 200,000 clones, around three quarters seen once. The specimen sequenced was PBMCs. These receptors were taken from a woman in her 30s in good health and CMV-seropositive.

This sequence joins TRBV9 and TRBJ2-7, with D hard to call. V was pared by 0 bases and J by 2 bases, with 9 bases between. The CDR3 has 14 residues. Germline V gives CDR1 SGDLS, CDR2 YYNGEE. CDR3 nucleotide sequence: TGTGCCAGCAGCGTAGATGTGGCCCCCTACGAGCAGTACTTC. Translating it yields CASSVDVAPYEQYF. Based on the CDR3 plus reference TRBV9 and TRBJ2-7, the full variable domain is DSGVTQTPKHLITATGQRVTLRCSPRSGDLSVYWYQQSLDQGLQFLIQYYNGEERAKGNILERFSAQQFPDLHSELNLSSLELGDSALYFCASSVDVAPYEQYFGPGTRLTVT.

This clone was seen a handful of times. The V call is TRBV28, the J call TRBJ2-3; 8 positions agree with TRBD1. Trimming cost V 6 bases and J 1 base; bases outside gene matches: 3. This CDR3 contains 14 residues. Germline CDR1 MDHEN, CDR2 SYDVKM. The CDR3 loop is CASRETGGTDTQYF. As DNA, the CDR3 is TGTGCCAGCAGGGAGACAGGGGGCACAGATACGCAGTATTTT.

The gene calls are TRBV5-4 and TRBJ2-2, with 10 bases fitting TRBD2. CDR3 length: 15 residues. Germline loops: CDR1 SGHNT, CDR2 YYREEE (reference sequence). Germline trimming cut 5 bases from V and 4 bases from J; bases unmatched to any gene: 5. The CDR3: CASSLAGGFTGELFF. CDR3 DNA sequence: TGTGCCAGCAGTTTAGCGGGGGGCTTCACCGGGGAGCTGTTTTTT.

This chain connects TRBV7-8 to TRBJ2-7; 8 bases line up with TRBD1. V trimming: 6 bases; J trimming: 1 base; junction bases outside the gene matches: 8. The CDR3 consists of 15 residues. Germline V gene lookup returns CDR1 SGHVS and CDR2 FQNEAQ. CDR3 sequence: CASSRTGSVSYEQYF. In nucleotides, the CDR3 is TGTGCCAGCAGTAGGACAGGGTCGGTTTCCTACGAGCAGTACTTC.

The genes are TRBV15 and TRBJ2-2; TRBD1 matches at 7 bases. With V trimmed by 1 base and J by 5 bases, 7 bases remained unmatched. Germline-derived CDR1 and CDR2 are LNHNV and YYDKDF (reference sequence). This CDR3 has 16 amino acids. Here the CDR3 DNA reads TGTGCCACCAGCAGAGGGCCACTCAGGGGGACCGGGGAGCTGTTTTTT. This encodes CATSRGPLRGTGELFF.

This chain connects TRBV11-2 to TRBJ2-7, with TRBD2 identical over 7 bases. Trimming at V came to 3 bases and at J to 5 bases, leaving 7 bases not matched to a gene. Germline V gene sequence: CDR1 SGHAT, CDR2 FQNNGV. The CDR3 contains 14 residues. The CDR3 region is CASSFFGEGDEQYF. In DNA, the CDR3 is TGTGCCAGCAGCTTTTTTGGGGAGGGCGACGAGCAGTACTTC.

J is TRBJ1-5 and V is TRBV5-8, with a tentative D call TRBD1 (5 bases). Trimming shortened V by 4 bases and J by 7 bases, and 15 bases separated the two germline ends. The germline gives CDR1 SGHTS, CDR2 YDEGEE. This CDR3 contains 14 residues. In nucleotides, the CDR3 is TGTGCCAGCAGCCCCTTCAGGGAGGGCCAGCCCCAGCATTTT. Translation: CASSPFREGQPQHF.

The chain combines TRBV12-5 with TRBJ2-3; no firm D call. The CDR3 contains 13 residues. The V end lost 5 bases, the J end lost 8 bases, and 14 bases lay between the germline ends. Germline V gives CDR1 LGHNT, CDR2 FRNRAP. The CDR3 coding sequence is TGTGCTAGTGGTCCCTCCTCGGTTAGTACGCAGTATTTT. Its translation: CASGPSSVSTQYF.

This clone was seen once. V gene TRBV6-6 combines with J gene TRBJ1-2; D is perhaps TRBD1 (5 bases). The V gene's germline CDR1 is MNHNY and CDR2 SVGAGI (reference sequence). The V end was cut by 6 bases, the J end by 4 bases, with 12 bases between. The CDR3 is 13 amino acids. The DNA for the CDR3 is TGTGCCAGCAGCGGCAGGGAAGCCTATGGCTACACCTTC. It translates to CASSGREAYGYTF.

The rearrangement links TRBV6-6 to TRBJ1-1; D is possibly TRBD1 (6 bases). The CDR3 totals 13 residues. Germline-derived CDR1 and CDR2 are MNHNY and SVGAGI (reference sequence). V lost 7 bases to trimming and J lost 3 bases, with 12 bases between them. The CDR3 is CASIWTVDTEAFF. As DNA, the CDR3 is TGTGCCAGCATCTGGACAGTTGACACTGAAGCTTTCTTT.

The chain uses TRBV11-3 and TRBJ2-1; 8 nucleotides line up with TRBD2. The CDR3 spans 16 residues. Losses at the gene ends were 1 base for V and 4 bases for J; bases not matched to a gene: 6. The germline V gene encodes CDR1 SGHNT and CDR2 YENEEA. The CDR3 sequence: CASSLVGSGVYNEQFF. The CDR3, as DNA: TGTGCCAGCAGCTTAGTGGGTAGCGGGGTATACAATGAGCAGTTCTTC. Complete variable domain (other parts from reference TRBV11-3 and TRBJ2-1): EAGVVQSPRYKIIEKKQPVAFWCNPISGHNTLYWYLQNLGQGPELLIRYENEEAVDDSQLPKDRFSAERLKGVDSTLKIQPAELGDSAVYLCASSLVGSGVYNEQFFGPGTRLTVL.